The clone carrying this T cell receptor beta chain was found many times. No antigen is known for it. Authors' analysis steps: The study took CDR3 differences across clinicopathological groups and made a distant-metastasis classifier for papillary thyroid cancer from them. TCRdb reprocessed the PCR reads via MiXCR. TCRdb, not the original authors, processed these V and J calls. The sample has tens of thousands of clones; approximately 24% are singletons. This sample was included in a study of metastatic and nonmetastatic thyroid tumors. Looking at the study overall: Comparison of repertoires was carried out across blood and tumor or nodule tissue from malignant and benign thyroid patients. Points from the study as a whole: Within blood and tumor, benign nodules reportedly had significantly lower TCR beta diversity than malignant thyroid tumors did.

Germline-derived CDR1 and CDR2 are WNHNN and SYGVQD (reference sequence). V dropped 6 bases and J dropped 4; count of bases not matched to a gene: 5. The CDR3 is made up of 14 amino acids. Until they underwent thyroid surgery, no patient had received any treatment. The chain joins TRBV10-1 to TRBJ2-2; 7 nucleotides agree with TRBD1. This clonotype was sampled from a female donor with papillary thyroid cancer or a benign thyroid nodule (not recorded which). Some clones in this sample may be carry-over from other donors' samples. Sequenced material: tumor tissue. This chain's CDR3 is CASSRTGRTGELFF. CDR3 nucleotide sequence: TGCGCCAGCAGCCGGACAGGTCGCACCGGGGAGCTGTTTTTT.